This T cell receptor (beta chain) was captured in a study of cytomegalovirus exposure and HLA in healthy donors. Whole-study results and caveats: A few CMV-associated chains proved CMV antigen-specific in vitro. Some 150 TCR beta chains were listed as cytomegalovirus-associated.

The data were produced by immunoSEQ multiplex PCR, yet TCRdb's version contains in-frame clones alone and is incomplete. Of more than 200,000 clones detected, 80% to 95% appear once; the ten largest clones hold 3.1%. As regards this clone: Antigen: not known.

The study drew the donors from its roughly 120-subject validation cohort, separate from the roughly 670-subject first cohort. This CDR3 has 16 amino acids. Between the trimmed V and J ends, which lost 5 bases and 1 base, there was a span of 14 bases. In germline, CDR1 is MDHEN, CDR2 SYDVKM. The sequencing sample was made of PBMCs. The chain has TRBV28 and TRBJ2-2, with D maybe TRBD2 (5 bases). The clonotype was recovered from a woman aged 25 to 45 in good health and CMV-seronegative. The DNA for the CDR3 is TGTGCCAGCAGTCCTCCCTTGACTATGAACACCGGGGAGCTGTTTTTT. This codes for CASSPPLTMNTGELFF.